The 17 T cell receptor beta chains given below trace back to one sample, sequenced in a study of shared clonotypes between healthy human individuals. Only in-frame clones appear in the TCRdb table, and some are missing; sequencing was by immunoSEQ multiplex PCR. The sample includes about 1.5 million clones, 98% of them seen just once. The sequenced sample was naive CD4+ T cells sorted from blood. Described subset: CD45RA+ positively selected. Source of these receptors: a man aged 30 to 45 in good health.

CDR3 sequence (DNA): TGTGCCAGCAGCCTGGGACATAGTACTACCCCCCAGCATTTT. Its translation: CASSLGHSTTPQHF. The rearrangement links TRBV6-9 to TRBJ1-5, with TRBD1 as a possible D gene (6 bases). The length of the CDR3 is 14 residues. CDR1 MNHGY and CDR2 SVAAGI come from the germline V gene. V was shortened by 6 bases and J by 10 bases, with 19 bases between the two germline ends.

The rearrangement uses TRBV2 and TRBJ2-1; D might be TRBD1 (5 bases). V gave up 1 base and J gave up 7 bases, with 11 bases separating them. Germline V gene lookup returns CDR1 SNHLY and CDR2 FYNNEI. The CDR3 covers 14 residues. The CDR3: CASSEEGLGNEQFF. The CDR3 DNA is TGTGCCAGCAGTGAAGAGGGGTTGGGTAATGAGCAGTTCTTC.

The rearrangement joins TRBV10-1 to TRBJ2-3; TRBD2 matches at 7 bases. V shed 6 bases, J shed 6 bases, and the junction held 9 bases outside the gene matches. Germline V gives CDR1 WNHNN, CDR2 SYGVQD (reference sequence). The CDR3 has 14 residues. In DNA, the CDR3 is TGCGCCAGCAGAGGGGCGGGAGTAACGGATACGCAGTATTTT. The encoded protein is CASRGAGVTDTQYF.

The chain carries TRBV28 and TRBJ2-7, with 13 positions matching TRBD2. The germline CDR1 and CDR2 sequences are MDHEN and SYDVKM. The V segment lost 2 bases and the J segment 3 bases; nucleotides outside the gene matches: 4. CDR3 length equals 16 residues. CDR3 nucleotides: TGTGCCAGCAGTTTACAGGGACTAGCGGGGAACTACGAGCAGTACTTC. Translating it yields CASSLQGLAGNYEQYF.

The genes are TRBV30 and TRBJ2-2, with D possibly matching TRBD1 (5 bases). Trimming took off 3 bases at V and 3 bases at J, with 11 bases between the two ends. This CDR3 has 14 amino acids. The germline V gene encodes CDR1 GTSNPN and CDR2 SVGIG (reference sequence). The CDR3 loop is CAWSVKGYTGELFF. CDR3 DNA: TGTGCCTGGAGCGTAAAGGGGTACACCGGGGAGCTGTTTTTT.

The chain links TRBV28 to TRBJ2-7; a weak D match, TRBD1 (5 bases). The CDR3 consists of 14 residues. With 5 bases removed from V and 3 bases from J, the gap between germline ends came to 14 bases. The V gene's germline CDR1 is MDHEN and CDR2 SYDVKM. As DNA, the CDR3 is TGTGCCAGCAGTATTCTGACAGTATTCTACGAGCAGTACTTC. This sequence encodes CASSILTVFYEQYF.

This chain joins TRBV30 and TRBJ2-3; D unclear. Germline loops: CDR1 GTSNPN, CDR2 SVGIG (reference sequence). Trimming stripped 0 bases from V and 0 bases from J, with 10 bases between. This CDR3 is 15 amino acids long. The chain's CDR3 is CAWSVHTSSTDTQYF. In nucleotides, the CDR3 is TGTGCCTGGAGTGTACATACCTCGAGCACAGATACGCAGTATTTT.

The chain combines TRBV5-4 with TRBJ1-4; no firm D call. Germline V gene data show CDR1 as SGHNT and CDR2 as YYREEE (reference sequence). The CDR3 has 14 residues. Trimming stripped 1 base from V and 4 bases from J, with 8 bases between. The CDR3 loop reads CASSLYGSNEKLFF. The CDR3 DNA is TGTGCCAGCAGCTTGTACGGGAGTAATGAAAAACTGTTTTTT.

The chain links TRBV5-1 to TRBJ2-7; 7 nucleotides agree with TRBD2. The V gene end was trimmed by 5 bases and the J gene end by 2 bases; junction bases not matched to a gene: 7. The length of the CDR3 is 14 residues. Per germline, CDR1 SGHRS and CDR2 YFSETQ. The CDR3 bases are TGCGCCAGCAGTATGGCTAGCGGTACCTACGAGCAGTACTTC. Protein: CASSMASGTYEQYF.

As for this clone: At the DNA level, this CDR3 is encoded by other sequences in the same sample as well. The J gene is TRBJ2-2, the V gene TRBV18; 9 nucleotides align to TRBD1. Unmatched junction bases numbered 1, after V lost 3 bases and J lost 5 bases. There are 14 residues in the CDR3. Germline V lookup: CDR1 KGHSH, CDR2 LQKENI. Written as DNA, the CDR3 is TGTGCCAGCTCACCGGACAGGGGAACCGGGGAGCTGTTTTTT. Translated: CASSPDRGTGELFF.

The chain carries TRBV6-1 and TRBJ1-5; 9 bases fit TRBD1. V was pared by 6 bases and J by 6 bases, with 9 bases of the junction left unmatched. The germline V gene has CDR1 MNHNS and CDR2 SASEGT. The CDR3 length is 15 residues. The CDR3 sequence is CASRARDRVFQPQHF. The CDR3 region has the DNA TGTGCCAGCAGGGCCCGGGACAGGGTGTTTCAGCCCCAGCATTTT.

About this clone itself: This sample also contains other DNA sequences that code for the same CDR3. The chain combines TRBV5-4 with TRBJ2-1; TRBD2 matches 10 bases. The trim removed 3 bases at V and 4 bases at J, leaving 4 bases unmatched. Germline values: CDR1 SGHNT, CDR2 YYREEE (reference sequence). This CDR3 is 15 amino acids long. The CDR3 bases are TGTGCCAGCAGCTCAAGGACTAGCGGTTACAATGAGCAGTTCTTC. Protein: CASSSRTSGYNEQFF.

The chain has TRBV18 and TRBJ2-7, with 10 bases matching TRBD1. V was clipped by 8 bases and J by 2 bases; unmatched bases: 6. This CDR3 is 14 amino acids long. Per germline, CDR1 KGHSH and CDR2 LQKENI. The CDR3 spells CASLRTGGPYEQYF. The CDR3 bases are TGTGCCAGCCTGAGGACAGGGGGACCCTACGAGCAGTACTTC.

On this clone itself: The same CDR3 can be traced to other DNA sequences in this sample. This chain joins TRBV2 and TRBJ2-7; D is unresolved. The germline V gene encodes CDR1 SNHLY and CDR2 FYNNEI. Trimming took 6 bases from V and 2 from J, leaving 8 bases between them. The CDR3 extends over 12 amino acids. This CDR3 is CASSYSTYEQYF. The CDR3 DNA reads TGTGCCAGCAGCTACAGTACCTACGAGCAGTACTTC.

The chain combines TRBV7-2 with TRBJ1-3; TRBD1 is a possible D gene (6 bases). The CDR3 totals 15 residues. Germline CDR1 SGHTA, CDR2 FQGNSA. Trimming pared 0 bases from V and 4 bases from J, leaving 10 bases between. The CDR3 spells CASSLAAGVGNTIYF. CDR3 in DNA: TGTGCCAGCAGCTTAGCGGCAGGGGTGGGAAACACCATATATTTT.

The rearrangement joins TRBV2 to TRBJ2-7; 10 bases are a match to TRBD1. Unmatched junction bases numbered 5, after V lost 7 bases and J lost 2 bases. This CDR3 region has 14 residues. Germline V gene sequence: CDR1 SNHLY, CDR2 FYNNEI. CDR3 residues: CASNTGQGAYEQYF. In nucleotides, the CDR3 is TGTGCCAGCAATACCGGACAGGGGGCCTACGAGCAGTACTTC. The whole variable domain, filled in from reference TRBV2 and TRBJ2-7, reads EPEVTQTPSHQVTQMGQEVILRCVPISNHLYFYWYRQILGQKVEFLVSFYNNEISEKSEIFDDQFSVERPDGSNFTLKIRSTKLEDSAMYFCASNTGQGAYEQYFGPGTRLTVT.

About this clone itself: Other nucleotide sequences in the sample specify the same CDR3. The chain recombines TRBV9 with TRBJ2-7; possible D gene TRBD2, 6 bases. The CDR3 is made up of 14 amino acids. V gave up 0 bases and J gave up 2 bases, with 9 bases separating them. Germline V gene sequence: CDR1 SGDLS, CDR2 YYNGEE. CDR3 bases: TGTGCCAGCAGCGTAGGTGGACTACCCTACGAGCAGTACTTC. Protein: CASSVGGLPYEQYF.